This T cell receptor (beta chain) was documented in a study of blood T cell repertoires in COVID-19. The repertoire was sequenced with immunoSEQ multiplex PCR; TCRdb's copy has only in-frame clones and lacks some. The repertoire consists of 110,000 to 150,000 clones, with 80% to 90% occurring once and the leading ten covering around 4.5%. The germline V and J ends were trimmed by 4 bases and 0 bases, with 13 bases remaining between them. Germline CDR1 and CDR2: SGHVS and FQNEAQ. CDR3 length: 16 amino acids. Specimen: PBMCs or T cells enriched from blood (not recorded which). The chain combines TRBV7-8 with TRBJ1-5; D remains ambiguous. The receptor was derived from a man between 45 and 60 years old who had recovered from COVID-19. The CDR3 region is CASSSRAGYSNQPQHF. The CDR3 coding sequence is TGTGCCAGCAGCTCCCGCGCAGGATATAGCAATCAGCCCCAGCATTTT. The variable domain in full, completed from reference TRBV7-8 and TRBJ1-5, reads GAGVSQSPRYKVAKRGQDVALRCDPISGHVSLFWYQQALGQGPEFLTYFQNEAQLDKSGLPSDRFFAERPEGSVSTLKIQRTQQEDSAVYLCASSSRAGYSNQPQHFGDGTRLSIL.